This is a list of T cell receptor beta chains from one sample in a study of blood T cell repertoires in COVID-19. Data came from immunoSEQ multiplex PCR; TCRdb stores just in-frame clones and leaves some out. The sample lists roughly 280,000 clones; approximately 86% were seen once. Specimen: peripheral blood. The receptors were sampled from a woman aged 50 to 65 who had recovered from COVID-19. Both conserved end residues are part of each CDR3. A D gene is named only where the DNA matches it firmly. Size is stated for part of the rows, as once, few or many counts, or as a class when the clone is expanded.

cdr3_nt,cdr3_aa,d_call,j_call,v_call,clone_size
TGTGCCAGCAGTAGGACAGGGAGGGATAATTCACCCCTCCACTTT,CASSRTGRDNSPLHF,TRBD1,TRBJ1-6,TRBV6-5,.
TGTGCCAGCAGCCATGTTAACAGGGACACTGAAGCTTTCTTT,CASSHVNRDTEAFF,.,TRBJ1-1,TRBV4-2,.
TGTGCCAGTAGTACGGGACAGGGAAGCAATCAGCCCCAGCATTTT,CASSTGQGSNQPQHF,TRBD1,TRBJ1-5,TRBV19,.
TGTGCCAGCAGTTCCTCGTTCGGGCAGTACTTC,CASSSSFGQYF,.,TRBJ2-7,TRBV28,.
TGTGCCAGCAGCCAAGTTCATAACTATGGCTACACCTTC,CASSQVHNYGYTF,.,TRBJ1-2,TRBV3-1/TRBV3-2,.
TGTGCCAGCAGCCATGGGGGGGAGAACCTTGGAAACACCATATATTTT,CASSHGGENLGNTIYF,.,TRBJ1-3,TRBV5-4,.
TGTGCCTGGAGATCCCCGGGACAGACGGGACTTTACGAGCAGTACTTC,CAWRSPGQTGLYEQYF,.,TRBJ2-7,TRBV30,.
TGTGCCAGCAGCCAAGAACGAGGAAATCAGCCCCAGCATTTT,CASSQERGNQPQHF,.,TRBJ1-5,TRBV3-1/TRBV3-2,.
TGTGCCAGCAGCCCCGAGAGCCTAACGGGAACCCAGCATTTT,CASSPESLTGTQHF,.,TRBJ1-5,TRBV7-2,once
TGTGCCAGCAGCCCTTACAGGGGGCGCAGCACAGATACGCAGTATTTT,CASSPYRGRSTDTQYF,TRBD1,TRBJ2-3,TRBV13,once
TGTGCCAGCAGTTTCGGGGGGAGGACAAAAAACATTCAGTACTTC,CASSFGGRTKNIQYF,TRBD2,TRBJ2-4,TRBV27,.
TGTGCCAGCAGCTTATATACTGGCTATGGCTACACCTTC,CASSLYTGYGYTF,.,TRBJ1-2,TRBV7-6,.
TGTGCCAGCAGTGCCACCTCCGGGACAGGGGTCATGACAGATACGCAGTATTTT,CASSATSGTGVMTDTQYF,TRBD1,TRBJ2-3,TRBV6-4,.
TGTGCCAGCTCACCCTTAACAGCAGGGGGGAGGGCTTTCTTT,CASSPLTAGGRAFF,TRBD1,TRBJ1-1,TRBV18,.
TGCGCCAGCAGCCAAGATCAGGGGGCTATAGGGACTGAAGCTTTCTTT,CASSQDQGAIGTEAFF,TRBD1,TRBJ1-1,TRBV4-1,.
TGTGCCAGCAGCTTGGTGGACAGGGGGATAAGCAATGAGCAGTTCTTC,CASSLVDRGISNEQFF,TRBD1,TRBJ2-1,TRBV5-5,.
TGTGCCAGCAGCTTGCACCCTACCAGGGAAAAACTGTTTTTT,CASSLHPTREKLFF,.,TRBJ1-4,TRBV5-5,.
TGCGCCAGCAGCCGCCCGAACAGTTACTCTGGCTACACCTTC,CASSRPNSYSGYTF,.,TRBJ1-2,TRBV10-1,.
TGTGCCAGCAGTTACTCGGGGGGAGTCCTCAATGAGCAGTTCTTC,CASSYSGGVLNEQFF,.,TRBJ2-1,TRBV6-5,.
TGTGCCAGTAAGTGGGACAGGAACACTGAAGCTTTCTTT,CASKWDRNTEAFF,TRBD1,TRBJ1-1,TRBV19,.
TGTGCCACCAGCAGACCGATTTCTCCACGGGGGGGGAACAATGAGCAGTTCTTC,CATSRPISPRGGNNEQFF,TRBD2,TRBJ2-1,TRBV15,.
TGTGCCTGGAGTTTGGGCCGCGACACTGAAGCTTTCTTT,CAWSLGRDTEAFF,.,TRBJ1-1,TRBV30,.
TGTGCCGGGGGGGGGCGTGAGACCCAGTACTTC,CAGGGRETQYF,.,TRBJ2-5,TRBV30,.
TGCGCCAGCAGCTTGGGTAGCCTTTCCTACGAGCAGTACTTC,CASSLGSLSYEQYF,.,TRBJ2-7,TRBV5-1,.
TGCGCCAGCAGGGGACTAGCGGGAGAGACCACCGGGGAGCTGTTTTTT,CASRGLAGETTGELFF,TRBD2,TRBJ2-2,TRBV5-1,.
TGTGCCAGCAGCCTCAGACAGGGGACTGAAGCTTTCTTT,CASSLRQGTEAFF,TRBD1,TRBJ1-1,TRBV7-3,.
TGTGCCAGCAGTGACGGGGGGCTGGTGGGCGGCTACACCTTC,CASSDGGLVGGYTF,.,TRBJ1-2,TRBV2,.
TGCGCCAGCAGCCCGGGACAGCAGAACACTGAAGCTTTCTTT,CASSPGQQNTEAFF,TRBD1,TRBJ1-1,TRBV4-3,.
TGCGCCAGCATGGACAGGGGAAGGGTTTGGGGCAATCAGCCCCAGCATTTT,CASMDRGRVWGNQPQHF,TRBD1,TRBJ1-5,TRBV10-1,.
TGTGCCAGCAGACGAAAACAGCTTAATGAAAAACTGTTTTTT,CASRRKQLNEKLFF,.,TRBJ1-4,TRBV6-5,few
TGTGCCAGCAGCTTTGCTACCGGGACACAAAATGAAAAACTGTTTTTT,CASSFATGTQNEKLFF,.,TRBJ1-4,TRBV7-2,.
TGTGCCAGCAGCATTGGTTTGACTACATACGAGCAGTACTTC,CASSIGLTTYEQYF,.,TRBJ2-7,TRBV11-2,.
TGTGCCAGCAGGACCCTAGCAGGGGGCTCACGGGGCTACACCTTC,CASRTLAGGSRGYTF,TRBD1,TRBJ1-2,TRBV27,once
TGTGCCACGGCGCCGGGACAGGGGGCAGCTGAAGCTTTCTTT,CATAPGQGAAEAFF,TRBD1,TRBJ1-1,TRBV27,.
TGTGCCAGCAGCCCCTCGGGGGTTGCTGAGCAGTTCTTC,CASSPSGVAEQFF,.,TRBJ2-1,TRBV3-1/TRBV3-2,.
TGCGCCAGCAGCCAAGGAGACAGGGGGCCGACCGGGGAGCTGTTTTTT,CASSQGDRGPTGELFF,TRBD1,TRBJ2-2,TRBV4-3,.
TGTGCCAGCAGCTTCAATGGACGGGAGAACACTGAAGCTTTCTTT,CASSFNGRENTEAFF,.,TRBJ1-1,TRBV7-3,few
TGCGCCAGCTCTTCGCAGAGCGGGGTCCAAGAGACCCAGTACTTC,CASSSQSGVQETQYF,TRBD2,TRBJ2-5,TRBV4-3,.
TGTGCCAGCAGGCCGTGGACAGCACCACAAGAGACCCAGTACTTC,CASRPWTAPQETQYF,.,TRBJ2-5,TRBV6-5,.
TGTGCCACCAGAACTAACTATGGCTACACCTTC,CATRTNYGYTF,.,TRBJ1-2,TRBV19,.
TGTGCCAGCAGTGCCTGGGGGGGCCGCCATGAGCAGTTCTTC,CASSAWGGRHEQFF,.,TRBJ2-1,TRBV25-1,.
TGTGCCAGCAGTGAATCCGAGTACGAGCAGTACTTC,CASSESEYEQYF,.,TRBJ2-7,TRBV2,.
TGTGCCAGCTCACCGGGGAGGACTAACACCGGGGAGCTGTTTTTT,CASSPGRTNTGELFF,.,TRBJ2-2,TRBV18,.
TGTGCCAGCAGCCCCCAGGGGCAGGTGAGCTCTGGAAACACCATATATTTT,CASSPQGQVSSGNTIYF,.,TRBJ1-3,TRBV9,.
TGTGCCAGCAGCTTGGAGACAGGAGCGTACGAGCAGTACTTC,CASSLETGAYEQYF,.,TRBJ2-7,TRBV7-2,.
TGTGCCAGCAGCTTAGGTCAGGGGGCTCCATACAATGAGCAGTTCTTC,CASSLGQGAPYNEQFF,TRBD1,TRBJ2-1,TRBV13,.
TGTGCCATCAGTGAGTCGATGGCCGCGCGGGGGCCCACAGATACGCAGTATTTT,CAISESMAARGPTDTQYF,.,TRBJ2-3,TRBV10-3,.
TGTGCCATCAGCGTGACTAGCGGGAGGGCTAATGAGCAGTTCTTC,CAISVTSGRANEQFF,TRBD2,TRBJ2-1,TRBV10-3,.
TGCGCCAGCAGCATAACAGGATCCGCTAACTATGGCTACACCTTC,CASSITGSANYGYTF,.,TRBJ1-2,TRBV5-1,.
TGTGCCAGTAGTTTCCACAGGGGCCCAACCCCTTACAATGAGCAGTTCTTC,CASSFHRGPTPYNEQFF,TRBD1,TRBJ2-1,TRBV19,.
TGCGCCAGCAGCAGGACTAGCGGAGTTTACAATGAGCAGTTCTTC,CASSRTSGVYNEQFF,TRBD2,TRBJ2-1,TRBV5-1,few
TGTGCCAGCAGCTTAAGGGACAGGGGGTCACCCCTCCACTTT,CASSLRDRGSPLHF,TRBD1,TRBJ1-6,TRBV7-2,.
TGTGCCAGCAGGATGAGTGGGGACAGGGTTAACATTCAGTACTTC,CASRMSGDRVNIQYF,TRBD1,TRBJ2-4,TRBV6-5,.
TGTGCCAGCAGCTTAAGTCCGACAGGGTATGAGACCCAGTACTTC,CASSLSPTGYETQYF,TRBD1,TRBJ2-5,TRBV11-2,.
TGTGCCAGCAGCCATCTCACGGGACAGAAAGTCCAAGAGACCCAGTACTTC,CASSHLTGQKVQETQYF,TRBD1,TRBJ2-5,TRBV14,.